Listed here is a single TCR beta chain. Its specificity is unknown. Unstimulated regulatory T cells (CD4+CD25+CD127-), CD4+CD25- non-regulatory cells, CD4 and CD8 cells were FACS-sorted from thawed PBMCs. The sample comes from a study of Tregs in tolerant kidney transplant recipients. Study outcomes and limitations: The small number of patients limits these findings pending further validation.

TCRdb's copy holds only in-frame clones and misses some; the assay was immunoSEQ multiplex PCR. The profile shows roughly 250,000 clones, roughly 80% of them singletons. Germline values: CDR1 MNHNS, CDR2 SASEGT. The CDR3 is 12 residues long. The trim removed 8 bases at V and 6 bases at J, leaving 5 bases unmatched. The chain uses TRBV6-1 and TRBJ1-1; 8 bases match TRBD1. Sequencing input: CD4+ T cells from blood. This TCR was sampled from a human donor in good health. In DNA, the CDR3 is TGTGCCAGCGGACAGGGCACGGCTGAAGCTTTCTTT. It is translated as CASGQGTAEAFF.